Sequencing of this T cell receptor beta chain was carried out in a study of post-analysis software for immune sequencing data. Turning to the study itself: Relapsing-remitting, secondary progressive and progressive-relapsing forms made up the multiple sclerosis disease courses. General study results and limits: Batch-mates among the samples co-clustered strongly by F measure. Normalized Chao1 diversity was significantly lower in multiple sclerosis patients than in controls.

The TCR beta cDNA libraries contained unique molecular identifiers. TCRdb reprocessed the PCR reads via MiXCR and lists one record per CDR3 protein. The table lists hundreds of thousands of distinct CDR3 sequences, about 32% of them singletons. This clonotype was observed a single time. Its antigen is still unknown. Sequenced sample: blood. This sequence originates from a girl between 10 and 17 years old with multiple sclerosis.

The CDR3 loop is CSATRGAGAKSNYGYTF. The CDR3 DNA reads TGCAGTGCTACCCGAGGGGCGGGGGCCAAATCTAACTATGGCTACACCTTC. The chain is built from TRBV20-1 and TRBJ1-2, with D possibly being TRBD1 (6 bases). Germline V gene sequence: CDR1 DFQATT, CDR2 SNEGSKA (reference sequence). Trimming removed 4 bases at V and 0 bases at J, with 21 bases between. The CDR3 has 17 amino acids.